Listed below are T cell receptor beta chains from one sample, sequenced in a study of shared clonotypes between healthy human individuals. The protocol was immunoSEQ multiplex PCR, while the TCRdb copy is restricted to in-frame clones and leaves out a portion. Of roughly 380,000 clones in the sample, about 96% were seen once. Sample: memory CD8+ T cells sorted from blood. These receptors all stem from a man aged 25 to 40 in good health. Both conserved end residues are part of each CDR3. Each record gives: CDR3 length, J gene, V gene, clone size, D gene, CDR3 protein, CDR3 DNA. A D gene is named only where the DNA matches it firmly. Size is omitted from some rows. Given values are once, few, many or a class for expanded clones.

CDR3 length: 15; J gene: TRBJ1-4; V gene: TRBV28; clone size: -; D gene: -; CDR3 protein: CASSWGGRANEKLFF; CDR3 DNA: TGTGCCAGCAGTTGGGGGGGCAGGGCTAATGAAAAACTGTTTTTT
CDR3 length: 16; J gene: TRBJ1-4; V gene: TRBV9; clone size: -; D gene: -; CDR3 protein: CASSPQTGQTNEKLFF; CDR3 DNA: TGTGCCAGCAGCCCCCAGACCGGACAGACTAATGAAAAACTGTTTTTT
CDR3 length: 13; J gene: TRBJ2-7; V gene: TRBV6-5; clone size: -; D gene: -; CDR3 protein: CASSYVAWGEQYF; CDR3 DNA: TGTGCCAGCAGTTACGTAGCGTGGGGGGAGCAGTACTTC
CDR3 length: 14; J gene: TRBJ2-1; V gene: TRBV5-1; clone size: -; D gene: TRBD2; CDR3 protein: CASSLGLAGNEQFF; CDR3 DNA: TGCGCCAGCAGCTTGGGACTAGCGGGAAATGAGCAGTTCTTC
CDR3 length: 12; J gene: TRBJ1-6; V gene: TRBV6-5; clone size: -; D gene: -; CDR3 protein: CASQELNSPLHF; CDR3 DNA: TGTGCCAGCCAGGAGCTTAATTCACCCCTCCACTTT
CDR3 length: 18; J gene: TRBJ2-2; V gene: TRBV9; clone size: -; D gene: TRBD1; CDR3 protein: CASSTPRTGLSNTGELFF; CDR3 DNA: TGTGCCAGCAGCACCCCCCGGACAGGGCTCTCGAACACCGGGGAGCTGTTTTTT
CDR3 length: 15; J gene: TRBJ2-3; V gene: TRBV4-1; clone size: -; D gene: TRBD2; CDR3 protein: CASSRVGLAADTQYF; CDR3 DNA: TGCGCCAGCAGCCGAGTGGGACTAGCGGCGGATACGCAGTATTTT
CDR3 length: 15; J gene: TRBJ2-7; V gene: TRBV28; clone size: -; D gene: -; CDR3 protein: CATLAERLGGNEQYF; CDR3 DNA: TGTGCCACCCTCGCGGAAAGATTAGGAGGGAACGAGCAGTACTTC
CDR3 length: 14; J gene: TRBJ1-5; V gene: TRBV27; clone size: -; D gene: -; CDR3 protein: CASSSDSSNQPQHF; CDR3 DNA: TGTGCCAGCAGTTCCGACAGTAGCAATCAGCCCCAGCATTTT
CDR3 length: 15; J gene: TRBJ2-7; V gene: TRBV6-1; clone size: -; D gene: TRBD2; CDR3 protein: CASTGLAGLSYEQYF; CDR3 DNA: TGTGCCAGCACTGGACTAGCGGGCCTCTCCTACGAGCAGTACTTC
CDR3 length: 12; J gene: TRBJ1-2; V gene: TRBV5-6; clone size: once; D gene: -; CDR3 protein: CASSRGTSGYTF; CDR3 DNA: TGTGCCAGCAGCCGCGGGACCTCTGGCTACACCTTC
CDR3 length: 14; J gene: TRBJ2-3; V gene: TRBV30; clone size: -; D gene: TRBD2; CDR3 protein: CAWTSGYYTDTQYF; CDR3 DNA: TGTGCCTGGACTAGCGGGTACTACACAGATACGCAGTATTTT
CDR3 length: 12; J gene: TRBJ1-2; V gene: TRBV6-6; clone size: -; D gene: TRBD1; CDR3 protein: CASTEDRASYTF; CDR3 DNA: TGTGCCAGCACCGAGGACAGGGCCAGCTACACCTTC
CDR3 length: 12; J gene: TRBJ2-7; V gene: TRBV7-9; clone size: -; D gene: TRBD1; CDR3 protein: CASGTGSYEQYF; CDR3 DNA: TGTGCCAGCGGGACAGGGAGCTACGAGCAGTACTTC
CDR3 length: 18; J gene: TRBJ2-2; V gene: TRBV28; clone size: once; D gene: TRBD2; CDR3 protein: CASSSRTSGNKATGELFF; CDR3 DNA: TGTGCCAGCAGTTCACGGACTAGCGGGAATAAGGCGACCGGGGAGCTGTTTTTT
CDR3 length: 15; J gene: TRBJ2-2; V gene: TRBV5-1; clone size: -; D gene: -; CDR3 protein: CASSPSGSNTGELFF; CDR3 DNA: TGCGCCAGCAGCCCCAGCGGGTCGAACACCGGGGAGCTGTTTTTT
CDR3 length: 15; J gene: TRBJ2-7; V gene: TRBV27; clone size: -; D gene: TRBD1; CDR3 protein: CASRITGQGTYEQYF; CDR3 DNA: TGTGCCAGCAGGATAACGGGACAGGGCACCTACGAGCAGTACTTC
CDR3 length: 17; J gene: TRBJ2-1; V gene: TRBV7-2; clone size: once; D gene: TRBD2; CDR3 protein: CASSLRTAGGLFNEQFF; CDR3 DNA: TGTGCCAGCAGCTTACGAACAGCGGGAGGCCTTTTCAATGAGCAGTTCTTC
CDR3 length: 14; J gene: TRBJ2-1; V gene: TRBV28; clone size: once; D gene: TRBD2; CDR3 protein: CASSLAGGGNEQFF; CDR3 DNA: TGTGCCAGCAGTTTAGCGGGAGGGGGAAATGAGCAGTTCTTC
CDR3 length: 18; J gene: TRBJ1-1; V gene: TRBV19; clone size: -; D gene: TRBD1; CDR3 protein: CASSTPRDRGNENTEAFF; CDR3 DNA: TGTGCCAGTAGTACCCCCCGGGACAGGGGGAACGAGAACACTGAAGCTTTCTTT
CDR3 length: 12; J gene: TRBJ2-7; V gene: TRBV6-1; clone size: -; D gene: -; CDR3 protein: CASAELNYEQYF; CDR3 DNA: TGTGCCAGCGCTGAGTTGAACTACGAGCAGTACTTC
CDR3 length: 15; J gene: TRBJ1-3; V gene: TRBV14; clone size: -; D gene: -; CDR3 protein: CASSQDRAGGNTIYF; CDR3 DNA: TGTGCCAGCAGCCAAGACAGGGCAGGAGGAAACACCATATATTTT
CDR3 length: 13; J gene: TRBJ2-7; V gene: TRBV18; clone size: -; D gene: TRBD2; CDR3 protein: CASSPGAGYEQYF; CDR3 DNA: TGTGCCAGCTCACCGGGAGCGGGATACGAGCAGTACTTC
CDR3 length: 14; J gene: TRBJ1-1; V gene: TRBV28; clone size: -; D gene: TRBD1; CDR3 protein: CASSFLSQGAEAFF; CDR3 DNA: TGTGCCAGCAGTTTTCTCTCCCAGGGGGCTGAAGCTTTCTTT
CDR3 length: 14; J gene: TRBJ2-1; V gene: TRBV9; clone size: once; D gene: TRBD2; CDR3 protein: CASSVAGTNNEQFF; CDR3 DNA: TGTGCCAGCAGCGTAGCCGGGACTAACAATGAGCAGTTCTTC
CDR3 length: 15; J gene: TRBJ1-2; V gene: TRBV5-1; clone size: -; D gene: TRBD1; CDR3 protein: CASSPARDRNYGYTF; CDR3 DNA: TGCGCCAGCAGCCCTGCGAGGGACAGAAACTATGGCTACACCTTC